The sequence of this TCR beta chain was determined in a study of T cells after yellow fever vaccination. Study-wide findings and caveats: The secondary response was weaker but peaked faster, day 5 versus 15. The study noted that FACS-sorted repertoires could contain abundant clonotypes contaminating from the bulk population.

Template-switching 5'RACE yielded the TCR cDNA; a universal primer site and UMIs were added in the process. TCRdb ran MiXCR on the 5' RACE reads and lists one entry per CDR3 protein. In the table there are under 300,000 distinct CDR3 sequences, less than 7.5% of which are singletons. The CDR3 consists of 11 residues. With 3 bases removed from V and 4 bases from J, the gap between germline ends came to 7 bases. Germline V gene sequence: CDR1 DFQATT, CDR2 SNEGSKA (reference sequence). This clonotype was seen at least ten times. The target antigen is unknown. The TCR sequence derives from a man between 25 and 39 years old who received the YFV17D yellow fever vaccine. Sequences were derived from CD4+ T cells sorted from PBMCs, sampled on the day of the yellow fever booster vaccination. V usage is TRBV20-1 and J usage is TRBJ2-7, with D possibly matching TRBD1 (5 bases). DNA for the CDR3: TGCAGTGCTAGTAGGGGTTACGAGCAGTACTTC. This sequence encodes CSASRGYEQYF.